The 30 T cell receptor beta chains below were found in one sample sequenced in a study of T cell responses to AZD1222 COVID-19 vaccine. Here immunoSEQ multiplex PCR was the method, and the copy in TCRdb shows in-frame clones only, minus some. Of about 110,000 clones in the sample, roughly 90% were seen once. The specimen comprised peripheral blood, sampled on day 0 of AZD1222 vaccination. The receptors come from an adult in good health.

This chain uses TRBV9 with TRBJ2-2; D is perhaps TRBD1 (6 bases). With 0 bases removed from V and 3 bases from J, the gap between germline ends came to 15 bases. Germline V lookup: CDR1 SGDLS, CDR2 YYNGEE. The CDR3 consists of 17 residues. CDR3 coding DNA: TGTGCCAGCAGCGTAGGCAGGGGAATTGGATACACCGGGGAGCTGTTTTTT. Encoded protein: CASSVGRGIGYTGELFF.

The genes are TRBV5-1 and TRBJ2-4, with D unclear. This CDR3 is 13 amino acids long. V lost 4 bases, J lost 13 bases, and 18 bases lay in between. Germline values: CDR1 SGHRS, CDR2 YFSETQ. This CDR3 reads CASSAPGDVGQYF. In nucleotides, the CDR3 is TGCGCCAGCAGCGCACCGGGCGACGTGGGACAGTACTTC.

The rearrangement links TRBV4-2 to TRBJ2-1; TRBD2 matches at 12 bases. CDR1 is LGHNA and CDR2 is YNFKEQ in the germline V gene. The CDR3 loop spans 20 amino acids. Trimming at V came to 0 bases and at J to 1 base, leaving 10 bases not matched to a gene. Here the CDR3 DNA reads TGTGCCAGCAGCCAAGAGCCTAGCGGGGGGGCTGCGGGGTCCTACAATGAGCAGTTCTTC. It is translated as CASSQEPSGGAAGSYNEQFF.

This clone was recorded only once. The chain uses TRBV7-2 and TRBJ1-1; D uncertain. CDR1 and CDR2 from the germline V gene are SGHTA and FQGNSA. V lost 5 bases, J lost 10 bases, and 20 bases lay in between. The CDR3 runs to 14 residues. The CDR3 protein is CASSQVRRAPGAFF. CDR3 sequence (DNA): TGTGCCAGCAGCCAAGTCAGGCGGGCTCCGGGAGCTTTCTTT. Complete variable domain (other parts from reference TRBV7-2 and TRBJ1-1): GAGVSQSPSNKVTEKGKDVELRCDPISGHTALYWYRQSLGQGLEFLIYFQGNSAPDKSGLPSDRFSAERTGGSVSTLTIQRTQQEDSAVYLCASSQVRRAPGAFFGQGTRLTVV.

This clone was seen just once. The chain links TRBV9 to TRBJ1-1; 7 nucleotides agree with TRBD1. The germline gives CDR1 SGDLS, CDR2 YYNGEE. Germline trimming cut 4 bases from V and 5 bases from J; bases unmatched to any gene: 14. The CDR3 consists of 16 residues. The chain's CDR3 is CASSPGGAGGNTEAFF. The CDR3 DNA reads as TGTGCCAGCAGCCCGGGAGGAGCAGGGGGTAATACTGAAGCTTTCTTT.

The chain uses TRBV19 and TRBJ2-1; tentative D call: TRBD2 (7 bases). V was cut by 4 bases and J by 0 bases, with 13 bases left in between. Looked up from germline, CDR1 is LNHDA and CDR2 is SQIVND (reference sequence). CDR3 length: 16 residues. The CDR3, as DNA: TGTGCCAGTAGTAAGGCGGGGGCTTTCTCCTACAATGAGCAGTTCTTC. It is translated as CASSKAGAFSYNEQFF.

The rearrangement uses TRBV6-5 and TRBJ1-4; TRBD1 matches 10 bases. V gave up 3 bases and J gave up 5 bases; unmatched junction bases: 3. Germline V gene lookup returns CDR1 MNHEY and CDR2 SVGAGI. The CDR3 length is 15 residues. The CDR3 region has the DNA TGTGCCAGCAGTTATTTGGGACAGGGGAATGAAAAACTGTTTTTT. Translated: CASSYLGQGNEKLFF.

V and J are TRBV5-1 and TRBJ1-1; D uncertain. Per the germline V gene, CDR1 is SGHRS and CDR2 is YFSETQ. Trimming shortened V by 0 bases and J by 1 base, and 10 bases separated the two germline ends. The CDR3 covers 15 residues. The CDR3 DNA sequence: TGCGCCAGCAGCTTGGGCGGGGTCTCGAACACTGAAGCTTTCTTT. Translating it yields CASSLGGVSNTEAFF.

This sequence joins TRBV4-1 and TRBJ2-7; 7 bases match TRBD1. The V gene end was trimmed by 4 bases and the J gene end by 1 base; junction bases not matched to a gene: 10. Germline V gives CDR1 MGHRA, CDR2 YSYEKL. CDR3 length equals 16 residues. The CDR3 DNA reads as TGCGCCAGCAGCCCAGTTGGGACAGCTAGATCCTACGAGCAGTACTTC. Its translation is CASSPVGTARSYEQYF.

The rearrangement joins TRBV28 to TRBJ2-1; a possible D gene is TRBD2 (6 bases). V dropped 10 bases and J dropped 5 bases, with 21 bases sitting between them. The CDR3 is 15 residues long. CDR1 is MDHEN, CDR2 SYDVKM, per germline. The CDR3 coding sequence is TGTGCCATCCAGTCCCCGGGAGCGGTGAACAATGAGCAGTTCTTC. It yields the protein CAIQSPGAVNNEQFF.

The V gene is TRBV5-4, the J gene TRBJ1-1, with D hard to call. Trimming took off 4 bases at V and 1 base at J, with 11 bases between the two ends. This CDR3 contains 14 residues. Germline V CDR1 and CDR2: SGHNT, YYREEE (reference sequence). DNA for the CDR3: TGTGCCAGCAGCCTAAGGCAGCCGAACACTGAAGCTTTCTTT. Protein: CASSLRQPNTEAFF.

V gene TRBV30 combines with J gene TRBJ2-7, with D perhaps TRBD2 (6 bases). The CDR3 covers 12 residues. Germline-derived CDR1 and CDR2 are GTSNPN and SVGIG (reference sequence). V dropped 5 bases and J dropped 2 bases, with 10 bases sitting between them. The DNA of the CDR3 is TGTGCCTGGGGGGGGACTCCCTACGAGCAGTACTTC. It specifies CAWGGTPYEQYF.

The chain uses TRBV6-5 and TRBJ2-1; D remains unclear. The V gene's germline CDR1 is MNHEY and CDR2 SVGAGI. V was cut by 7 bases and J by 6 bases, with 7 bases left in between. The CDR3 is made up of 11 amino acids. The CDR3 DNA reads as TGTGCCAGCACCAGTCTCAATGAGCAGTTCTTC. It codes for CASTSLNEQFF.

The V call is TRBV27, the J call TRBJ2-5; the match to TRBD2 covers 7 bases. CDR1 and CDR2 (germline): MNHEY, SMNVEV (reference sequence). The CDR3 sequence is 14 residues long. J was trimmed by 5 bases and V by 3 bases; bases with no gene match: 6. CDR3 region: CASSLGGNSETQYF. CDR3 coding DNA: TGTGCCAGCAGTTTGGGAGGGAATTCGGAGACCCAGTACTTC.

Details on this clone: Other nucleotide sequences from this sample produce the same CDR3. The genes are TRBV9 and TRBJ1-6; TRBD1 matches at 8 bases. This CDR3 region has 16 residues. With V trimmed by 0 bases and J by 5 bases, 4 bases remained unmatched. Germline V gene sequence: CDR1 SGDLS, CDR2 YYNGEE. The DNA of the CDR3 is TGTGCCAGCAGCGTAGCGCAGGGGGCTAATAATTCACCCCTCCACTTT. Amino acids: CASSVAQGANNSPLHF.

The chain links TRBV2 to TRBJ2-1; the D is unclear. CDR1 and CDR2 from the germline V gene are SNHLY and FYNNEI. CDR3 length: 15 residues. Trimming removed 4 bases from V and 6 bases from J, with 16 bases in between. This chain's CDR3 is CASSGLDRLGNEQFF. For the CDR3, the DNA is TGTGCCAGCAGTGGGCTGGATAGGCTTGGCAATGAGCAGTTCTTC.

V and J are TRBV6-4 and TRBJ2-3; 8 nucleotides match TRBD2. Germline V gene data show CDR1 as MRHNA and CDR2 as SNTAGT. J lost 1 base, V lost 3 bases, and 9 bases had no gene match. The CDR3 contains 17 residues. CDR3 DNA: TGTGCCAGCAGTGAAAGAGAGAGCGGGAGCCGCACAGATACGCAGTATTTT. This encodes CASSERESGSRTDTQYF.

The chain employs TRBV28 and TRBJ1-6, with a tentative D call TRBD1 (6 bases). The V and J ends lost 6 bases and 10 bases respectively, with 19 bases between them. Per the germline V gene, CDR1 is MDHEN and CDR2 is SYDVKM. The CDR3 is made up of 15 amino acids. The CDR3 loop is CASRPSRGRKSPLHF. The CDR3 DNA is TGTGCCAGCAGACCATCAAGGGGGAGGAAATCACCCCTCCACTTT.

This clone has a single count. The chain carries TRBV19 and TRBJ2-1; 11 nucleotides match TRBD2. The CDR3 runs 14 residues. Looked up from germline, CDR1 is LNHDA and CDR2 is SQIVND (reference sequence). Trimming cost V 5 bases and J 6 bases; bases outside gene matches: 3. CDR3 coding DNA: TGTGCCAGTAGTCGACTAGCGGGACCCAATGAGCAGTTCTTC. This sequence encodes CASSRLAGPNEQFF.

The V and J genes are TRBV24-1 and TRBJ2-2; 7 bases map to TRBD1. CDR3 size: 15 residues. Germline-derived CDR1 and CDR2 are KGHDR and SFDVKD. The V and J ends lost 7 bases and 1 base, in that order; junction bases with no gene match: 5. The CDR3 reads CATRETGRNTGELFF. The DNA for the CDR3 is TGTGCCACCAGAGAGACAGGGCGGAACACCGGGGAGCTGTTTTTT.

The chain recombines TRBV6-5 with TRBJ2-7; D call uncertain. Germline-derived CDR1 and CDR2 are MNHEY and SVGAGI. V gave up 2 bases and J gave up 7 bases, with 15 bases separating them. CDR3 size: 14 residues. The CDR3 spells CASSYLAIPWEQYF. CDR3 bases: TGTGCCAGCAGTTACCTGGCAATCCCTTGGGAGCAGTACTTC.

The rearrangement links TRBV30 to TRBJ2-1, with 7 bases lining up with TRBD2. Germline loops: CDR1 GTSNPN, CDR2 SVGIG (reference sequence). The length of the CDR3 is 14 residues. The ends lost 1 base at V and 7 bases at J; junction bases unmatched: 7. CDR3 sequence: CAWSEGRGANEQFF. In DNA form, the CDR3 reads TGTGCCTGGAGTGAGGGGAGGGGTGCAAATGAGCAGTTCTTC.

V gene TRBV6-1 combines with J gene TRBJ1-2, with D maybe TRBD1 (5 bases). V dropped 2 bases and J dropped 5 bases, with 9 bases sitting between them. Germline CDR1 is MNHNS and CDR2 is SASEGT. The CDR3 extends over 13 amino acids. In DNA form, the CDR3 reads TGTGCCAGCAGTGAACAGGGTTGGTATGGCTACACCTTC. Encoded protein: CASSEQGWYGYTF.

V is TRBV5-1 and J is TRBJ1-4, with D unresolved. The CDR3 has 15 residues. Germline lookup yields CDR1 SGHRS and CDR2 YFSETQ. Trimming took off 3 bases at V and 14 bases at J, with 23 bases between the two ends. The CDR3 nucleotides are TGCGCCAGCAGCTCAAGCCCCACAGATCCCTCGCGGCTGTTTTTT. Amino acids: CASSSSPTDPSRLFF.

The chain joins TRBV7-3 to TRBJ2-2; no reliable D call. Germline CDR1 reads SGHTA; CDR2 reads FQGTGA. The length of the CDR3 is 14 residues. V was trimmed by 4 bases and J by 4 bases, leaving 10 bases between them. CDR3 bases: TGTGCCAGCAGCTCCAGGTCGGGCACCGGGGAGCTGTTTTTT. Protein sequence: CASSSRSGTGELFF.

This clone showed up just a few times. V usage is TRBV7-9 and J usage is TRBJ1-1; TRBD1 matches 11 bases. The CDR3 covers 16 residues. V lost 5 bases and J lost 3; bases outside the gene matches: 8. Per the germline V gene, CDR1 is SEHNR and CDR2 is FQNEAQ (reference sequence). CDR3 in amino acids: CASSPRGTGGHTEAFF. CDR3 DNA: TGTGCCAGCAGCCCGCGAGGGACAGGGGGACACACTGAAGCTTTCTTT.

The chain links TRBV19 to TRBJ2-5; D gene unclear. From germline, CDR1 is LNHDA and CDR2 SQIVND (reference sequence). The CDR3 has 11 amino acids. V was trimmed by 5 bases and J by 1 base, leaving 2 bases between them. The CDR3: CASSVQETQYF. The CDR3 region has the DNA TGTGCCAGTAGTGTCCAAGAGACCCAGTACTTC.

V gene TRBV29-1 combines with J gene TRBJ1-1; 7 positions agree with TRBD1. Germline V lookup: CDR1 SQVTM, CDR2 ANQGSEA. Trimming removed 4 bases from V and 1 base from J; junction bases left unmatched: 12. CDR3 length: 16 amino acids. The CDR3 DNA reads TGCAGCGTTGGCGAATCAGTGGGACAGAAGAACACTGAAGCTTTCTTT. Residues: CSVGESVGQKNTEAFF.

The chain is built from TRBV7-9 and TRBJ2-2; 14 positions agree with TRBD2. Trimming at V came to 4 bases and at J to 3 bases, leaving 1 base not matched to a gene. The CDR3 spans 16 residues. The germline V gene has CDR1 SEHNR and CDR2 FQNEAQ (reference sequence). The CDR3 here is CASSSGLAGDTGELFF. The CDR3 DNA sequence: TGTGCCAGCAGCTCGGGACTAGCGGGGGACACCGGGGAGCTGTTTTTT.

The chain employs TRBV5-1 and TRBJ2-5; TRBD2 aligns across 15 bases. The CDR3 totals 15 residues. Germline V CDR1 and CDR2: SGHRS, YFSETQ. V trimming: 4 bases; J trimming: 5 bases; junction bases outside the gene matches: 3. CDR3 in amino acids: CASSRGTSGRETQYF. The CDR3 DNA reads TGCGCCAGCAGCAGAGGGACTAGCGGGAGGGAGACCCAGTACTTC.